This T cell receptor (beta chain) originates from a study of blood T cell repertoires in COVID-19. The method was immunoSEQ multiplex PCR; TCRdb's version includes in-frame clones alone and lacks a portion of them. This sample carries about 140,000 clones, 79% of them seen once, and the ten largest clones take about 3.6%. With 2 bases removed from V and 7 bases from J, the gap between germline ends came to 9 bases. Germline loops: CDR1 MNHEY, CDR2 SVGAGI. The CDR3 spans 14 residues. This TCR came from a man aged 55 to 69 with acute or convalescent COVID-19. The chain links TRBV6-5 to TRBJ1-6; D is uncertain. The source material was peripheral blood. The DNA of the CDR3 is TGTGCCAGCAGTTACCAGTTCTCGAATTCACCCCTCCACTTT. Its translation is CASSYQFSNSPLHF.